Listed below are T cell receptor beta chains from one sample, sequenced in a study of T cells in localized non-small cell lung cancer. Profiled with immunoSEQ multiplex PCR; TCRdb holds only in-frame clones, not every one. The table records 1,100 to 1,500 clones, about 23% of them present only once. The specimen comprised normal lung tissue next to the tumor, sampled before any cancer treatment. The receptors were sampled from a male donor aged 60 or over with stage III squamous cell lung carcinoma. Each CDR3 is given with its conserved first and last residue. Fields, in order: V gene, D gene, J gene, clone size, CDR3 protein, CDR3 DNA. D genes are given only for firm matches. Clone size is stated in some rows and not others, as once, few, many or a class when expanded.

v_call: TRBV11-3
d_call: TRBD1
j_call: TRBJ1-2
clone_size: medium-sized
cdr3_aa: CASSFGDRAHGYTF
cdr3_nt: TGTGCCAGCAGCTTCGGGGACAGGGCCCATGGCTACACCTTC

v_call: TRBV28
d_call: .
j_call: TRBJ1-1
clone_size: few
cdr3_aa: CASRVGSTEAFF
cdr3_nt: TGTGCCAGCAGGGTAGGGAGCACTGAAGCTTTCTTT

v_call: TRBV30
d_call: .
j_call: TRBJ2-7
clone_size: .
cdr3_aa: CAWSVARGGEQYF
cdr3_nt: TGTGCCTGGAGTGTAGCCAGGGGGGGGGAGCAGTACTTC

v_call: TRBV11-3
d_call: .
j_call: TRBJ1-3
clone_size: few
cdr3_aa: CASSPTGETGNTIYF
cdr3_nt: TGTGCCAGCAGCCCTACGGGGGAAACTGGAAACACCATATATTTT

v_call: TRBV6-8
d_call: .
j_call: TRBJ1-1
clone_size: .
cdr3_aa: CASSYRIGKGPSGEAFF
cdr3_nt: TGTGCCAGCAGTTACAGGATCGGTAAGGGCCCCTCGGGTGAAGCTTTCTTT

v_call: TRBV29-1
d_call: TRBD2
j_call: TRBJ2-3
clone_size: .
cdr3_aa: CSVSPSGGRWATDTQYF
cdr3_nt: TGCAGCGTTAGCCCCAGCGGGGGCCGGTGGGCGACAGATACGCAGTATTTT

v_call: TRBV19
d_call: .
j_call: TRBJ2-1
clone_size: large
cdr3_aa: CASSIGSRGYNEQFF
cdr3_nt: TGTGCCAGTAGTATAGGGTCTCGGGGCTACAATGAGCAGTTCTTC

v_call: TRBV9
d_call: TRBD1
j_call: TRBJ1-6
clone_size: medium-sized
cdr3_aa: CASSGQGIQSPLHF
cdr3_nt: TGTGCCAGCAGTGGACAGGGTATACAATCACCCCTCCACTTT

v_call: TRBV6-8
d_call: .
j_call: TRBJ1-1
clone_size: .
cdr3_aa: CASSSGRTEAFF
cdr3_nt: TGTGCCAGCAGTTCAGGAAGGACTGAAGCTTTCTTT

v_call: TRBV19
d_call: .
j_call: TRBJ2-1
clone_size: .
cdr3_aa: CASSMGGITYNEQFF
cdr3_nt: TGTGCCAGTAGTATGGGGGGAATCACCTACAATGAGCAGTTCTTC

v_call: TRBV6-8
d_call: .
j_call: TRBJ2-6
clone_size: .
cdr3_aa: CASRTGYGANVLTF
cdr3_nt: TGTGCCAGCAGGACCGGGTACGGGGCCAACGTCCTGACTTTC

v_call: TRBV30
d_call: .
j_call: TRBJ1-2
clone_size: .
cdr3_aa: CAWSLHTRQHYGYTF
cdr3_nt: TGTGCCTGGAGTTTACATACACGACAGCACTATGGCTACACCTTC

v_call: TRBV6-8
d_call: TRBD1
j_call: TRBJ1-3
clone_size: .
cdr3_aa: CASSKHGQGAGNTIYF
cdr3_nt: TGTGCCAGCAGTAAGCACGGACAGGGAGCTGGAAACACCATATATTTT

v_call: TRBV29-1
d_call: TRBD1
j_call: TRBJ2-7
clone_size: .
cdr3_aa: CSVGDRGAYEQYF
cdr3_nt: TGCAGCGTCGGGGACAGGGGTGCATACGAGCAGTACTTC

v_call: TRBV30
d_call: TRBD2
j_call: TRBJ2-7
clone_size: .
cdr3_aa: CAWTAGGPYEQYF
cdr3_nt: TGTGCCTGGACAGCGGGAGGGCCCTACGAGCAGTACTTC

v_call: TRBV11-3
d_call: TRBD1
j_call: TRBJ1-4
clone_size: .
cdr3_aa: CASSLSGDRGYEKLFF
cdr3_nt: TGTGCCAGCAGCTTATCCGGGGACAGGGGATATGAAAAACTGTTTTTT

v_call: TRBV6-8
d_call: TRBD2
j_call: TRBJ2-7
clone_size: .
cdr3_aa: CASSLLAGRYEQYF
cdr3_nt: TGTGCCAGCAGTTTACTAGCGGGACGCTACGAGCAGTACTTC

v_call: TRBV19
d_call: TRBD1
j_call: TRBJ1-1
clone_size: large
cdr3_aa: CASSTSDRGNTEAFF
cdr3_nt: TGTGCCAGTAGTACCTCGGACAGGGGGAACACTGAAGCTTTCTTT

v_call: TRBV18
d_call: .
j_call: TRBJ1-5
clone_size: .
cdr3_aa: CASSPGPLGPQHF
cdr3_nt: TGTGCCAGCTCACCGGGACCCCTGGGGCCCCAGCATTTT

v_call: TRBV29-1
d_call: TRBD1
j_call: TRBJ1-2
clone_size: .
cdr3_aa: CSVEDEGQVYGYTF
cdr3_nt: TGCAGCGTTGAAGATGAAGGACAGGTATATGGCTACACCTTC

v_call: TRBV10-3
d_call: TRBD1
j_call: TRBJ1-5
clone_size: .
cdr3_aa: CAISESLGGRPQHF
cdr3_nt: TGTGCCATCAGTGAGTCTCTAGGGGGCCGGCCCCAGCATTTT

v_call: TRBV11-3
d_call: .
j_call: TRBJ2-3
clone_size: few
cdr3_aa: CASSLFRGGGTDTQYF
cdr3_nt: TGTGCCAGCAGCTTGTTTCGGGGCGGGGGCACAGATACGCAGTATTTT

v_call: TRBV11-3
d_call: TRBD2
j_call: TRBJ2-2
clone_size: large
cdr3_aa: CASSETSGMTVSGELFF
cdr3_nt: TGTGCCAGCAGCGAGACTAGCGGGATGACGGTTTCCGGGGAGCTGTTTTTT

v_call: TRBV18
d_call: .
j_call: TRBJ1-4
clone_size: few
cdr3_aa: CASSPSLMGVNEKLFF
cdr3_nt: TGTGCCAGCTCACCGAGTCTGATGGGGGTAAATGAAAAACTGTTTTTT

v_call: TRBV10-3
d_call: TRBD1
j_call: TRBJ2-3
clone_size: .
cdr3_aa: CAISEGQDADTQYF
cdr3_nt: TGTGCCATCAGTGAGGGACAGGATGCAGATACGCAGTATTTT

v_call: TRBV29-1
d_call: .
j_call: TRBJ1-2
clone_size: .
cdr3_aa: CSVAGANYGYTF
cdr3_nt: TGCAGCGTTGCGGGGGCTAACTATGGCTACACCTTC

v_call: TRBV30
d_call: .
j_call: TRBJ1-5
clone_size: .
cdr3_aa: CAWSVEGDNQPQHF
cdr3_nt: TGTGCCTGGAGTGTGGAGGGGGACAATCAGCCCCAGCATTTT

v_call: TRBV9
d_call: TRBD1
j_call: TRBJ2-2
clone_size: few
cdr3_aa: CASSVYDRVNTGELFF
cdr3_nt: TGTGCCAGCAGCGTATACGACAGGGTGAACACCGGGGAGCTGTTTTTT

v_call: TRBV5-1
d_call: .
j_call: TRBJ1-2
clone_size: .
cdr3_aa: CASSLVGANYGYTF
cdr3_nt: TGCGCCAGCAGCTTGGTGGGGGCTAACTATGGCTACACCTTC

v_call: TRBV25-1
d_call: .
j_call: TRBJ1-1
clone_size: few
cdr3_aa: CASMEQVNTEAFF
cdr3_nt: TGTGCCAGCATGGAGCAGGTGAACACTGAAGCTTTCTTT

v_call: TRBV9
d_call: .
j_call: TRBJ2-2
clone_size: few
cdr3_aa: CASSVALSREDGGELFF
cdr3_nt: TGTGCCAGCAGCGTCGCGCTCAGCCGAGAGGATGGCGGGGAGCTGTTTTTT

v_call: TRBV11-3
d_call: TRBD2
j_call: TRBJ2-1
clone_size: .
cdr3_aa: CASSPAGSGSLDEQFF
cdr3_nt: TGTGCCAGCAGCCCCGCAGGTAGCGGGAGTCTCGATGAGCAGTTCTTC

v_call: TRBV7-6
d_call: TRBD1
j_call: TRBJ2-7
clone_size: .
cdr3_aa: CASSLIQGAGSYEQYF
cdr3_nt: TGTGCCAGCAGCTTGATCCAGGGGGCGGGGTCCTACGAGCAGTACTTC

v_call: TRBV6-8
d_call: TRBD1
j_call: TRBJ2-1
clone_size: few
cdr3_aa: CATGQGPYNEQFF
cdr3_nt: TGTGCCACCGGACAGGGTCCCTACAATGAGCAGTTCTTC

v_call: TRBV11-3
d_call: .
j_call: TRBJ2-3
clone_size: .
cdr3_aa: CASSLEMRGRDTQYF
cdr3_nt: TGTGCCAGCAGCTTAGAAATGCGGGGCAGAGATACGCAGTATTTT

v_call: TRBV4-1
d_call: TRBD2
j_call: TRBJ2-1
clone_size: large
cdr3_aa: CASSQASGRNYNEQFF
cdr3_nt: TGCGCCAGCAGCCAGGCTAGCGGGAGGAACTACAATGAGCAGTTCTTC

v_call: TRBV6-1
d_call: TRBD2
j_call: TRBJ2-2
clone_size: .
cdr3_aa: CAISEGLAGENTGELFF
cdr3_nt: TGTGCCATCAGTGAAGGGCTAGCGGGGGAAAACACCGGGGAGCTGTTTTTT

v_call: TRBV9
d_call: .
j_call: TRBJ2-2
clone_size: few
cdr3_aa: CASSVATGNTGELFF
cdr3_nt: TGTGCCAGCAGCGTAGCTACAGGGAACACCGGGGAGCTGTTTTTT

v_call: TRBV30
d_call: .
j_call: TRBJ2-7
clone_size: once
cdr3_aa: CAWSYSHAYEQYF
cdr3_nt: TGTGCCTGGAGTTACAGTCATGCCTACGAGCAGTACTTC

v_call: TRBV19
d_call: .
j_call: TRBJ1-1
clone_size: few
cdr3_aa: CASSISGSVAFF
cdr3_nt: TGTGCCAGTAGTATATCCGGTTCGGTAGCTTTCTTT